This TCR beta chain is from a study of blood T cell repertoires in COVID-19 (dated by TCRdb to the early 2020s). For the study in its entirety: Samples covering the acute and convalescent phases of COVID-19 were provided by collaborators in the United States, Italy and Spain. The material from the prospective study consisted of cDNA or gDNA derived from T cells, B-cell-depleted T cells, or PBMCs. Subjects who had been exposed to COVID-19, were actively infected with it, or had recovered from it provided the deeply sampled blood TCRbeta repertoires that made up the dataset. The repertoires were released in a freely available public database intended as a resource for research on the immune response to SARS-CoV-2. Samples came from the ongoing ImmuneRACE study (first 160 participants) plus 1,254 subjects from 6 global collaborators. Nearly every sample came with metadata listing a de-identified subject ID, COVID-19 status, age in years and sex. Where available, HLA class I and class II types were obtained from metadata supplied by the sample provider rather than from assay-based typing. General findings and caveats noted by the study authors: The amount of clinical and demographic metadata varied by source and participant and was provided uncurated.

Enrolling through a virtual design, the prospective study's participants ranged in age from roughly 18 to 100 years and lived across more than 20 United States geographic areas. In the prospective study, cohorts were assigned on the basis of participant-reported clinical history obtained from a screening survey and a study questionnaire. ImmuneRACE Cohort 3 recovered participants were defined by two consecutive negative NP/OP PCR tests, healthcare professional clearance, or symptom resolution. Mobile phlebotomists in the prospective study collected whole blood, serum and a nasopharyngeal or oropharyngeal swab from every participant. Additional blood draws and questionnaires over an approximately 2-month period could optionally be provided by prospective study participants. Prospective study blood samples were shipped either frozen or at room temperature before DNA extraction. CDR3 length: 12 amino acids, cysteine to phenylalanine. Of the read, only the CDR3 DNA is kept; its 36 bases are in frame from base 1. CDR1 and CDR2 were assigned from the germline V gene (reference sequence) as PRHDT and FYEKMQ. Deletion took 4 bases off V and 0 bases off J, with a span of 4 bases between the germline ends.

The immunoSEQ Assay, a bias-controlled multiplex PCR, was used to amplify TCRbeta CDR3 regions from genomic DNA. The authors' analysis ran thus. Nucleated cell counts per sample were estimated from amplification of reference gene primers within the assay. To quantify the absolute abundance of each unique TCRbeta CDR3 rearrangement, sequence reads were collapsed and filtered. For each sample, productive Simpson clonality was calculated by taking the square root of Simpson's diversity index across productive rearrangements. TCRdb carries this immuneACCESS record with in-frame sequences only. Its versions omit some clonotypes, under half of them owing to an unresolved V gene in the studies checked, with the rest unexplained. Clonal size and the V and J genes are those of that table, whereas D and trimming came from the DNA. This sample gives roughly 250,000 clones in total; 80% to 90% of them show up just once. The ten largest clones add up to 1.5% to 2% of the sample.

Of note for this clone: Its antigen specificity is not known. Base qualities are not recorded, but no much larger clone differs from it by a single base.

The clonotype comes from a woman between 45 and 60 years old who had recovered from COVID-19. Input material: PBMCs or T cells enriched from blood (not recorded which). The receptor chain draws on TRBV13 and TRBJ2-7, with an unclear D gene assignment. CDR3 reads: CASSSFSYEQYF. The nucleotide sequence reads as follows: TGTGCCAGCAGCTCCTTCTCCTACGAGCAGTACTTC.